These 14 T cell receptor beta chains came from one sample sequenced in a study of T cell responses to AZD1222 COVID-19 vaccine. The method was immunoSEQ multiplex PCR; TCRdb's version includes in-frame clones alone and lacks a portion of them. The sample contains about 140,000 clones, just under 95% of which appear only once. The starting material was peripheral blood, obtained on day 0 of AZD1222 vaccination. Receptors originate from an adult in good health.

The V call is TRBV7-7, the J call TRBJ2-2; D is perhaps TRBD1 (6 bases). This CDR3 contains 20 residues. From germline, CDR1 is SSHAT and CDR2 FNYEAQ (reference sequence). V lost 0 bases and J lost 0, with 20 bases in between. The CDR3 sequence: CASSLALGRGSSSNTGELFF. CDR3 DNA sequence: TGTGCCAGCAGCTTAGCGTTGGGCAGGGGAAGTTCCTCGAACACCGGGGAGCTGTTTTTT. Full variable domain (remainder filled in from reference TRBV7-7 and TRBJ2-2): GAGVSQSPRYKVTKRGQDVTLRCDPISSHATLYWYQQALGQGPEFLTYFNYEAQPDKSGLPSDRFSAERPEGSISTLTIQRTEQRDSAMYRCASSLALGRGSSSNTGELFFGEGSRLTVL.

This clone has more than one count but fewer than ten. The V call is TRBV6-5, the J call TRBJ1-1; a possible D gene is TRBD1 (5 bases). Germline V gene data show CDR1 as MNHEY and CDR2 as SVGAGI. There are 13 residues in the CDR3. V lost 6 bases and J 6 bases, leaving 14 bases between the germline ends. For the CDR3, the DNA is TGTGCCAGCAGCCTGACAGACACATCTGAAGCTTTCTTT. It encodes CASSLTDTSEAFF.

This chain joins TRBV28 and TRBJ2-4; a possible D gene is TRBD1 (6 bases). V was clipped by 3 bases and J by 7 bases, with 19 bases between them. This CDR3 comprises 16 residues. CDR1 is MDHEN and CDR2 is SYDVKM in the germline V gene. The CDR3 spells CASSLVGAYLGNIQYF. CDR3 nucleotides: TGTGCCAGCAGTTTGGTGGGGGCATATTTAGGTAACATTCAGTACTTC.

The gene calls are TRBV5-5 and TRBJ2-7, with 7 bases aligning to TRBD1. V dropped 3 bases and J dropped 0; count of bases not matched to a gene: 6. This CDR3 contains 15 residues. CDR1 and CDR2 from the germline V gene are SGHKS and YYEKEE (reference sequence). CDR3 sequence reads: CASSSAGTASYEQYF. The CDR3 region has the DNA TGTGCCAGCAGCTCCGCCGGGACAGCCTCCTACGAGCAGTACTTC.

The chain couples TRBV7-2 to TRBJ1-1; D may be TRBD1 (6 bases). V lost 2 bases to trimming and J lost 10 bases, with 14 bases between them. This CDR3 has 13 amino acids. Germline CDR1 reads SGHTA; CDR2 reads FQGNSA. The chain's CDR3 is CASSLSTGLSAFF. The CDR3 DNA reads TGTGCCAGCAGCTTAAGTACAGGGCTATCAGCTTTCTTT. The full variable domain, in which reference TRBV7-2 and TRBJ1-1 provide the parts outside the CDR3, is GAGVSQSPSNKVTEKGKDVELRCDPISGHTALYWYRQSLGQGLEFLIYFQGNSAPDKSGLPSDRFSAERTGGSVSTLTIQRTQQEDSAVYLCASSLSTGLSAFFGQGTRLTVV.

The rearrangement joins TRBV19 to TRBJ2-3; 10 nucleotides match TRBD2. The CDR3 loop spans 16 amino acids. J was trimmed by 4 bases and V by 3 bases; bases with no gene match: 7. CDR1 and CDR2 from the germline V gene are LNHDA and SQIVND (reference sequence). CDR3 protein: CASSIQSGRGPDTQYF. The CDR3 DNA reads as TGTGCCAGTAGTATTCAGAGCGGGAGGGGTCCAGATACGCAGTATTTT.

The CDR3 DNA is TGTGCCAGCAGCTCGACGGGACTCACCTACGAGCAGTACTTC. Residues: CASSSTGLTYEQYF. The V call is TRBV7-3, the J call TRBJ2-7; D is perhaps TRBD2 (6 bases). Trimming pared 4 bases from V and 2 bases from J, leaving 12 bases between. CDR1 is SGHTA and CDR2 is FQGTGA in the germline V gene. The CDR3 spans 14 residues.

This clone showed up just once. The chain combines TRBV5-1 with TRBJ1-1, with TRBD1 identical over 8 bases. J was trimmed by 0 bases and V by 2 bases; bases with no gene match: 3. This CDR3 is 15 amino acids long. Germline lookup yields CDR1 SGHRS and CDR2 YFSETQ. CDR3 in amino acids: CASSFLQGVNTEAFF. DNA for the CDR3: TGCGCCAGCAGCTTCTTACAGGGGGTGAACACTGAAGCTTTCTTT.

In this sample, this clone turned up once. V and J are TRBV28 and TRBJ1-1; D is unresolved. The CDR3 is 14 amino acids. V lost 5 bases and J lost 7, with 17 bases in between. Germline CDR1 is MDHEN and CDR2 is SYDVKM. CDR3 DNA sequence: TGTGCCAGCAGTCTTACCCCAATCACGAGTGAAGCTTTCTTT. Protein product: CASSLTPITSEAFF.

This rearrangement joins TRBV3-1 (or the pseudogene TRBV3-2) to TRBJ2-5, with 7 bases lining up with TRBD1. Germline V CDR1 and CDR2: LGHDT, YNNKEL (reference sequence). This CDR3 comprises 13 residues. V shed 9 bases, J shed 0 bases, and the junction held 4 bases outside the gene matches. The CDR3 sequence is CASATGDQETQYF. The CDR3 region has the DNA TGTGCCAGTGCCACAGGGGACCAAGAGACCCAGTACTTC.

The CDR3 DNA is TGCGCCAGCCAGGGACAGGCGCCGAACACTGAAGCTTTCTTT. Translating gives CASQGQAPNTEAFF. The rearrangement links TRBV10-2 to TRBJ1-1; TRBD1 agrees at 8 bases. Germline V CDR1 and CDR2: WSHSY, SAAADI. The V gene end was trimmed by 8 bases and the J gene end by 1 base; junction bases not matched to a gene: 6. This CDR3 has 14 amino acids.

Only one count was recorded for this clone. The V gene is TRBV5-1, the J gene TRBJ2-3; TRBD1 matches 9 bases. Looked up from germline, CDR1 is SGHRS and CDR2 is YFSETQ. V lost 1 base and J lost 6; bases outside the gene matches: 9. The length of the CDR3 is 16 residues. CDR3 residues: CASSLSFRDRDDTQYF. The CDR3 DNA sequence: TGCGCCAGCAGCTTGAGTTTCCGGGACAGGGACGATACGCAGTATTTT.

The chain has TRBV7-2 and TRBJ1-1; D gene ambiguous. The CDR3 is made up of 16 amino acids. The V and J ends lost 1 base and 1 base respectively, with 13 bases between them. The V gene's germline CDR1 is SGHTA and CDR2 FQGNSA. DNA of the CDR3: TGTGCCAGCAGCTTAGGGGGTTTAAGAGGGAACACTGAAGCTTTCTTT. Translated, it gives CASSLGGLRGNTEAFF.

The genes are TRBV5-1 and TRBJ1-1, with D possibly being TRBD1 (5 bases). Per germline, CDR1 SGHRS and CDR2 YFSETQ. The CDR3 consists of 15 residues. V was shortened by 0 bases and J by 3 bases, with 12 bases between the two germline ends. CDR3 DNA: TGCGCCAGCAGCTTGGAGTGGGGGGAGTACACTGAAGCTTTCTTT. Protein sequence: CASSLEWGEYTEAFF.